The present T cell receptor (beta chain) was sequenced within a study of T cells after yellow fever vaccination. Findings and limits, study-wide: Across the CD4 and CD8 compartments, a small share of clonotypes was present in both.

The V end was cut by 0 bases, the J end by 8 bases, with 8 bases between. CDR3 length: 12 residues. Germline loops: CDR1 DFQATT, CDR2 SNEGSKA (reference sequence). TCRdb re-analysed the 5' RACE reads in MiXCR, keeping a single row per CDR3 protein. The top ten clones hold 18% of a sample with some 390,000 distinct CDR3 sequences, around a sixth of them seen once. With respect to this clonotype: The antigen remains undetermined.

This sequence joins TRBV20-1 and TRBJ2-1, with D perhaps TRBD1 or TRBD2 (6 bases each). This clonotype was sampled from a man aged 18 to 35 who received the YFV17D yellow fever vaccine. Specimen: PBMCs, collected before the yellow fever booster vaccination. The CDR3 DNA is TGCAGTGCTAGAGAAAGGGGGGATGAGCAGTTCTTC. Protein sequence: CSARERGDEQFF.